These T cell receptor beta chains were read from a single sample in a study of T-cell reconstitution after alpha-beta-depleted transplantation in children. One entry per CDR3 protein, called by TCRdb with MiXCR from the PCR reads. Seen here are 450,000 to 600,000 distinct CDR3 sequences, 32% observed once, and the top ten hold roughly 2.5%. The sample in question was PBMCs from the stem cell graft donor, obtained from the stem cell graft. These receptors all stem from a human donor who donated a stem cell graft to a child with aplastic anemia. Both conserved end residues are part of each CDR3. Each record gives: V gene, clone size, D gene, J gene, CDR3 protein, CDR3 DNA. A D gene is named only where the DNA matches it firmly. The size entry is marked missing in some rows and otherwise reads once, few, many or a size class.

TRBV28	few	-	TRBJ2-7	CASSRGKVEQYF	TGTGCCAGCAGTCGAGGAAAGGTCGAGCAGTACTTC
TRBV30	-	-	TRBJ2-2	CASDSSGELFF	TGTGCCTCGGACAGCTCCGGGGAGCTGTTTTTT
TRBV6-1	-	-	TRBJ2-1	CASALSSANEQFF	TGTGCCAGCGCCTTATCGAGCGCCAATGAGCAGTTCTTC
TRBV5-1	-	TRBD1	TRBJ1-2	CASSHGDRVPIDGYTF	TGCGCCAGCAGCCACGGGGACAGGGTTCCGATCGATGGCTACACCTTC
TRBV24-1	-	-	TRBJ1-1	CATSDWGPNTEAFF	TGTGCCACCAGTGATTGGGGACCAAACACTGAAGCTTTCTTT
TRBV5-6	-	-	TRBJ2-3	CASSSVVASDTQYF	TGTGCCAGTAGTTCGGTGGTAGCTTCAGATACGCAGTATTTT
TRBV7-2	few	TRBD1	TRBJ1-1	CASSSTGKGLTEAFF	TGTGCCAGCAGCTCGACAGGGAAAGGATTGACTGAAGCTTTCTTT
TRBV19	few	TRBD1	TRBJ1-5	CASSVRTGENQPQHF	TGTGCCAGTAGCGTGAGGACAGGGGAAAATCAGCCCCAGCATTTT
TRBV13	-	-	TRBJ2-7	CASSSGVVDEQYF	TGTGCCAGCAGCTCCGGGGTCGTCGACGAGCAGTACTTC
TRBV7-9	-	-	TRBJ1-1	CASSLPGGGTIEAFF	TGTGCCAGCAGCTTACCCGGGGGAGGTACGATAGAAGCTTTCTTT
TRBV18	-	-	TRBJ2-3	CASSQQSSADTQYF	TGTGCCAGCTCCCAACAATCGTCGGCAGATACGCAGTATTTT